The 7 T cell receptor beta chains given below trace back to one sample, sequenced in a study of regulatory T cells in long-lasting Graves disease. Time point denoted: newly diagnosed GD, antithyroid drugs for less than 3 months. TCR sequences were obtained from RNA taken from PBMCs. The authors built TCR beta libraries using iRepertoire HTBI primers and Arm-PCR of CDR3 regions. A single record per CDR3 protein comes from TCRdb applying MiXCR to the multiplex PCR reads. The sample yields a few hundred thousand distinct CDR3 sequences, 15% to 20% seen once. These same data were also listed under a study on T cells in Graves' hyperthyroidism and ophthalmopathy.

The material sequenced was peripheral blood mononuclear cells (PBMCs), taken at new diagnosis, from a patient treated with antithyroid drugs. Receptors were obtained from a woman aged 18-35 years with Graves disease.

This rearrangement joins TRBV28 to TRBJ1-2; perhaps TRBD1 as D (6 bases). The V end was cut by 3 bases, the J end by 6 bases, with 11 bases between. The CDR3 runs to 13 residues. Germline V gene sequence: CDR1 MDHEN, CDR2 SYDVKM. For the CDR3, the DNA is TGTGCCAGCAGTTTTTGGACAGCCGATGGCTACACCTTC. This encodes CASSFWTADGYTF.

This clonotype occurred many times. The genes are TRBV5-1 and TRBJ2-2; D remains ambiguous. This CDR3 is built from 14 residues. The V and J ends lost 1 base and 4 bases respectively, with 8 bases between them. Germline-derived CDR1 and CDR2 are SGHRS and YFSETQ. CDR3 in DNA: TGCGCCAGCAGCTTGCCCACAACCACCGGGGAGCTGTTTTTT. Its protein product is CASSLPTTTGELFF.

This clonotype was counted ten times or more. CDR3: CASSPGAEPSTDTQYF. The CDR3, as DNA: TGTGCCAGCTCGCCCGGAGCGGAGCCTAGCACAGATACGCAGTATTTT. The genes are TRBV2 and TRBJ2-3; tentatively, D is TRBD2 (5 bases). Per germline, CDR1 SNHLY and CDR2 FYNNEI. Trimming pared 8 bases from V and 0 bases from J, leaving 18 bases between. The CDR3 has 16 residues.

This clonotype was counted between two and nine times. V usage is TRBV18 and J usage is TRBJ1-3; a weak D match, TRBD1 (5 bases). In germline, CDR1 is KGHSH, CDR2 LQKENI. V lost 1 base to trimming and J lost 0 bases, with 10 bases between them. The CDR3 loop spans 16 amino acids. The CDR3 reads CASSPRDRVSGNTIYF. The CDR3, as DNA: TGTGCCAGCTCACCACGGGACCGAGTCTCTGGAAACACCATATATTTT.

There are many counts of this clonotype. The rearrangement links TRBV29-1 to TRBJ1-3; tentative D call: TRBD1 (5 bases). The ends were cut back, 7 bases at V and 4 bases at J, with 11 bases in the middle. CDR1 and CDR2 (germline): SQVTM, ANQGSEA. The CDR3 sequence is 12 residues long. The chain's CDR3 is CSAGTLGNTIYF. CDR3 coding DNA: TGCAGCGCCGGGACCCTCGGAAACACCATATATTTT.

This clonotype came up a few times. The rearrangement uses TRBV19 and TRBJ2-1; D unclear. CDR3 length: 14 residues. The germline V and J ends were trimmed by 10 bases and 0 bases, with 13 bases remaining between them. Germline V lookup: CDR1 LNHDA, CDR2 SQIVND (reference sequence). CDR3 amino acids: CATSLRSSYNEQFF. CDR3 nucleotide sequence: TGTGCCACCTCACTTAGAAGCTCCTACAATGAGCAGTTCTTC.

Many counts were recorded for this clonotype. The gene calls are TRBV2 and TRBJ2-1; perhaps TRBD1 as D (6 bases). There are 12 residues in the CDR3. V dropped 6 bases and J dropped 7 bases, with 10 bases sitting between them. Germline-derived CDR1 and CDR2 are SNHLY and FYNNEI. Here the CDR3 DNA reads TGTGCCAGCAGGCGAACAGGGAATGAGCAGTTCTTC. Its translation is CASRRTGNEQFF.